This T cell receptor (beta chain) was sequenced in a study of cytomegalovirus exposure and HLA in healthy donors. Primers for the PCR totalled 60 Vbeta and 13 Jbeta. Clones were sequenced by immunoSEQ multiplex PCR, and TCRdb holds only the in-frame ones, with some missing. The sample includes about 160,000 clones, approximately 75% of them seen just once. This clone occurred a few times. Germline CDR1 MNHNS, CDR2 SASEGT. The V and J ends lost 7 bases and 8 bases, in that order; junction bases with no gene match: 8. The CDR3 is 13 amino acids. The chain links TRBV6-1 to TRBJ2-1; 7 bases line up with TRBD2. Sequencing was done on a sample of PBMCs. The receptor's source is a woman younger than 35 in good health and CMV-seronegative. The CDR3: CASILGLADEQFF. DNA of the CDR3: TGTGCCAGCATCCTTGGGCTAGCGGATGAGCAGTTCTTC.